This is a list of T cell receptor beta chains from one sample in a study of PD-1 blockade in classical Hodgkin lymphoma. Using immunoSEQ multiplex PCR, the repertoire was profiled, and TCRdb retains in-frame clones only, with some absent. The table lists some 34,000 clones, approximately 68% of them singletons. Here the sequenced sample was peripheral blood mononuclear cells (PBMCs), taken before the fourth cycle of nivolumab. The origin of the receptors is a human donor with classical Hodgkin lymphoma. Each CDR3 is given with its conserved first and last residue. D genes are given only for firm matches. Size is omitted from some rows. Given values are once, few, many or a class for expanded clones.

length: 14
J: TRBJ1-2
size: .
V: TRBV19
D: .
CDR3: CASLPGVTNYGYTF
DNA: TGTGCCAGCCTCCCCGGGGTGACGAACTATGGCTACACCTTC

length: 15
J: TRBJ2-7
size: .
V: TRBV6-4
D: TRBD1
CDR3: CASSVSGTGSDEQYF
DNA: TGTGCCAGCAGTGTCTCAGGGACAGGATCCGACGAGCAGTACTTC

length: 14
J: TRBJ1-5
size: .
V: TRBV9
D: .
CDR3: CASSVGGGNQPQHF
DNA: TGTGCCAGCAGCGTAGGGGGTGGAAATCAGCCCCAGCATTTT

length: 15
J: TRBJ2-7
size: .
V: TRBV9
D: TRBD1
CDR3: CASSVAQGLGYEQYF
DNA: TGTGCCAGCAGCGTAGCACAGGGGCTTGGGTACGAGCAGTACTTC

length: 15
J: TRBJ1-1
size: .
V: TRBV6-5
D: .
CDR3: CASRPGGGLNTEAFF
DNA: TGTGCCAGCAGGCCCGGGGGGGGCTTGAACACTGAAGCTTTCTTT

length: 15
J: TRBJ1-5
size: .
V: TRBV28
D: .
CDR3: CASSLGGYSNQPQHF
DNA: TGTGCCAGCAGTTTGGGGGGATATAGCAATCAGCCCCAGCATTTT

length: 15
J: TRBJ2-7
size: .
V: TRBV19
D: TRBD1
CDR3: CASSPGQGVIYEQYF
DNA: TGTGCCAGTAGTCCGGGACAGGGAGTTATCTACGAGCAGTACTTC

length: 12
J: TRBJ1-2
size: .
V: TRBV29-1
D: .
CDR3: CSVLQGFYGYTF
DNA: TGCAGCGTACTACAGGGATTCTATGGCTACACCTTC

length: 13
J: TRBJ1-5
size: .
V: TRBV29-1
D: .
CDR3: CSVRDGSNQPQHF
DNA: TGCAGCGTCCGGGACGGCAGCAATCAGCCCCAGCATTTT

length: 16
J: TRBJ1-5
size: .
V: TRBV10-2
D: .
CDR3: CASSERRDPPGQPQHF
DNA: TGCGCCAGCAGTGAGAGGAGAGATCCGCCGGGACAGCCCCAGCATTTT

length: 19
J: TRBJ2-2
size: .
V: TRBV21-1
D: .
CDR3: CASSISLLADLPNTGELFF
DNA: TGTGCCAGCAGCATCTCACTACTAGCGGATCTACCGAACACCGGGGAGCTGTTTTTT

length: 13
J: TRBJ2-7
size: .
V: TRBV6-1
D: TRBD1
CDR3: CATTGTGLNEQYF
DNA: TGTGCCACCACCGGGACAGGGCTAAACGAGCAGTACTTC

length: 12
J: TRBJ1-3
size: once
V: TRBV6-6
D: .
CDR3: CASYRVRNTIYF
DNA: TGTGCCAGCTACAGGGTGCGGAACACCATATATTTT

length: 15
J: TRBJ2-7
size: .
V: TRBV7-9
D: .
CDR3: CASSSNRDPPYEQYF
DNA: TGTGCCAGCAGCTCGAACAGGGACCCCCCCTACGAGCAGTACTTC

length: 16
J: TRBJ1-1
size: .
V: TRBV13
D: .
CDR3: CASSRITAGLNTEAFF
DNA: TGTGCCAGCAGCCGTATCACGGCAGGGTTGAACACTGAAGCTTTCTTT

length: 16
J: TRBJ1-2
size: few
V: TRBV9
D: TRBD1
CDR3: CASSPRTGTGNYGYTF
DNA: TGTGCCAGCAGCCCTAGAACCGGGACAGGGAACTATGGCTACACCTTC

length: 17
J: TRBJ1-5
size: .
V: TRBV6-1
D: .
CDR3: CASSESVLGGLGQPQHF
DNA: TGTGCCAGCAGTGAATCAGTGCTCGGGGGCCTGGGGCAGCCCCAGCATTTT

length: 15
J: TRBJ1-2
size: .
V: TRBV27
D: TRBD1
CDR3: CASKAGGSSDYGYTF
DNA: TGTGCCAGCAAGGCAGGGGGCTCGAGTGACTATGGCTACACCTTC

length: 15
J: TRBJ2-2
size: few
V: TRBV19
D: TRBD2
CDR3: CASSLAGANTGELFF
DNA: TGTGCCAGTAGTCTAGCGGGGGCGAACACCGGGGAGCTGTTTTTT

length: 13
J: TRBJ2-7
size: .
V: TRBV9
D: .
CDR3: CASSVGQGSEQYF
DNA: TGTGCCAGCAGCGTAGGCCAGGGAAGCGAGCAGTACTTC

length: 15
J: TRBJ2-6
size: few
V: TRBV7-9
D: .
CDR3: CASSWDVGGANVLTF
DNA: TGTGCCAGCAGCTGGGACGTCGGTGGGGCCAACGTCCTGACTTTC

length: 15
J: TRBJ2-6
size: .
V: TRBV9
D: .
CDR3: CASSALGAGANVLTF
DNA: TGTGCCAGCAGCGCCCTAGGGGCTGGGGCCAACGTCCTGACTTTC